A selection of T cell receptor beta chains follows, all from one sample in a study of blood T cell repertoires in COVID-19. The repertoire was sequenced with immunoSEQ multiplex PCR; TCRdb's copy has only in-frame clones and lacks some. The sample lists about 220,000 clones; about 90% were seen once. The sequenced material came from PBMCs or T cells enriched from blood (not recorded which). The receptor source for this set is a man between 25 and 39 years old who had been exposed to COVID-19. The CDR3 runs from the conserved cysteine through the conserved F or W. Each record gives: J gene, clone size, V gene, D gene, CDR3 length, CDR3 protein, CDR3 DNA. The D gene is left open where the match is weak. Clone size is not always given. Where it is, it says once, few, many or a class for expanded clones.

TRBJ1-2 NA TRBV25-1 TRBD1 12 CASSPTGFGYTF TGTGCCAGCAGCCCGACAGGGTTCGGCTACACCTTC
TRBJ1-1 NA TRBV15 NA 13 CATSAERRTEAFF TGTGCCACCAGCGCAGAGAGGAGGACTGAAGCTTTCTTT
TRBJ1-4 NA TRBV3-1/TRBV3-2 NA 11 CASSQGEKLFF TGTGCCAGCAGCCAGGGCGAAAAACTGTTTTTT
TRBJ2-7 NA TRBV27 TRBD1 14 CASSFRQGGYEQYF TGTGCCAGCAGTTTTAGACAGGGCGGCTACGAGCAGTACTTC
TRBJ2-1 NA TRBV10-1 NA 16 CASSGCRDKTYNEQFF TGCGCCAGCAGTGGGTGCCGGGACAAGACCTACAATGAGCAGTTCTTC
TRBJ2-2 NA TRBV5-1 NA 18 CASSVKTGGQKAIGELFF TGCGCCAGCAGCGTCAAAACGGGCGGACAAAAAGCCATCGGGGAGCTGTTTTTT
TRBJ1-5 NA TRBV4-1 TRBD1 15 CASSQDPQGLQPQHF TGCGCCAGCAGCCAAGACCCACAGGGGCTTCAGCCCCAGCATTTT
TRBJ1-5 NA TRBV19 TRBD1 14 CASSSTGVTQPQHF TGTGCCAGTAGTTCGACAGGGGTCACTCAGCCCCAGCATTTT
TRBJ2-1 NA TRBV7-8 TRBD1 15 CASSRGQGWEGEQFF TGTGCCAGCAGCCGAGGACAGGGGTGGGAAGGCGAGCAGTTCTTC
TRBJ2-2 NA TRBV10-2 TRBD2 17 CASSARSGVPNTGELFF TGCGCCAGCAGTGCACGTAGCGGGGTTCCAAACACCGGGGAGCTGTTTTTT
TRBJ1-1 NA TRBV4-3 TRBD1 17 CASSGGTGGVENTEAFF TGCGCCAGCAGCGGGGGGACAGGGGGCGTCGAGAACACTGAAGCTTTCTTT
TRBJ1-3 once TRBV5-4 NA 15 CASSLDSRSGNTIYF TGTGCCAGCAGCTTGGATTCGAGATCGGGAAACACCATATATTTT
TRBJ2-2 NA TRBV5-1 NA 16 CASSLVGRINTGELFF TGCGCCAGCAGCTTGGTAGGCAGGATAAACACCGGGGAGCTGTTTTTT
TRBJ2-7 once TRBV2 NA 14 CASSLQNPPYEQYF TGTGCCAGCAGTTTACAGAATCCTCCCTACGAGCAGTACTTC
TRBJ1-6 NA TRBV5-5 NA 17 CASSLWGGSSYNSPLHF TGTGCCAGCAGCCTGTGGGGCGGAAGCTCCTATAATTCACCCCTCCACTTT
TRBJ2-5 NA TRBV10-3 TRBD1 15 CAISARDRAPETQYF TGTGCCATCAGTGCCCGGGACAGGGCCCCAGAGACCCAGTACTTC
TRBJ1-1 NA TRBV2 TRBD1 15 CASKRQGIPNTEAFF TGTGCCAGCAAGAGACAGGGGATTCCTAACACTGAAGCTTTCTTT
TRBJ1-4 NA TRBV7-9 NA 16 CASSLALGGLGEKLFF TGTGCCAGCAGCTTAGCGCTCGGGGGTTTGGGTGAAAAACTGTTTTTT
TRBJ2-1 few TRBV15 NA 17 CATSRAWGRGNHNEQFF TGTGCCACCAGCAGGGCCTGGGGGCGGGGGAACCACAATGAGCAGTTCTTC
TRBJ1-2 NA TRBV3-1/TRBV3-2 TRBD1 14 CASSPGTVNYGYTF TGTGCCAGCAGCCCCGGGACAGTCAACTATGGCTACACCTTC
TRBJ2-1 NA TRBV19 NA 16 CASSIVAVVGGNEQFF TGTGCCAGTAGTATCGTGGCAGTTGTGGGAGGCAATGAGCAGTTCTTC
TRBJ2-7 NA TRBV5-1 TRBD2 14 CASSVGLAGYEQYF TGCGCCAGCAGCGTCGGACTAGCGGGGTACGAGCAGTACTTC
TRBJ1-6 once TRBV6-5 TRBD1 14 CASSRTGRGSPLHF TGTGCCAGCAGTAGGACAGGAAGGGGTTCACCCCTCCACTTT
TRBJ1-5 once TRBV15 NA 15 CATSGERQYNQPQHF TGTGCCACCAGCGGGGAAAGACAGTACAATCAGCCCCAGCATTTT
TRBJ2-3 once TRBV25-1 NA 15 CASSAPRLGEDTQYF TGTGCCAGCAGCGCCCCAAGGTTAGGAGAAGATACGCAGTATTTT
TRBJ2-4 NA TRBV19 NA 16 CASSIPPAGVKNIQYF TGTGCCAGTAGTATACCCCCCGCCGGGGTTAAAAACATTCAGTACTTC
TRBJ2-1 NA TRBV4-1 NA 15 CASSQDARGYNEQFF TGCGCCAGCAGCCAAGATGCCAGGGGCTACAATGAGCAGTTCTTC
TRBJ2-1 NA TRBV5-1 TRBD1 14 CASSSDRGLGEQFF TGCGCCAGCAGCTCGGACAGGGGGCTGGGGGAGCAGTTCTTC
TRBJ1-5 NA TRBV19 NA 11 CASSRGTPQHF TGTGCCAGTAGTCGAGGTACGCCCCAGCATTTT
TRBJ2-1 NA TRBV18 NA 13 CASSPAQVNEQFF TGTGCCAGCTCACCAGCACAGGTCAATGAGCAGTTCTTC
TRBJ2-3 NA TRBV3-1/TRBV3-2 NA 16 CASSQVPAGKTDTQYF TGTGCCAGCAGCCAAGTCCCAGCGGGCAAAACAGATACGCAGTATTTT
TRBJ1-6 NA TRBV7-9 NA 16 CASSFDGGFRNSPLHF TGTGCCAGCAGCTTTGACGGAGGATTCCGAAATTCACCCCTCCACTTT
TRBJ1-5 NA TRBV19 NA 16 CASSPWFAGRVQPQHF TGTGCCAGTAGTCCCTGGTTTGCAGGGAGGGTTCAGCCCCAGCATTTT
TRBJ2-7 NA TRBV5-5 NA 15 CASSLGTHGAYEQYF TGTGCCAGCAGCTTGGGGACTCATGGAGCCTACGAGCAGTACTTC
TRBJ1-6 NA TRBV5-6 NA 14 CASSRTFALAPLHF TGTGCCAGCAGCAGGACTTTTGCGCTTGCCCCCCTCCACTTT
TRBJ1-3 NA TRBV4-1 TRBD1 20 CASSQVEWSRAQGSGNTIYF TGCGCCAGCAGCCAAGTCGAGTGGTCAAGGGCACAGGGGTCTGGAAACACCATATATTTT
TRBJ1-4 NA TRBV7-2 TRBD1 16 CASSLVSEQGASELFF TGTGCCAGCAGCTTAGTTTCGGAACAGGGGGCGTCGGAACTGTTTTTT
TRBJ1-2 NA TRBV12-3/TRBV12-4 NA 13 CASSLGLTDGYTF TGTGCCAGCAGTTTGGGACTTACGGATGGCTACACCTTC
TRBJ2-2 NA TRBV3-1/TRBV3-2 NA 13 CASSPSGGGELFF TGTGCCAGCAGCCCCTCCGGGGGCGGGGAGCTGTTTTTT
TRBJ1-4 NA TRBV4-2 NA 16 CASSQAGGATNEKLFF TGTGCCAGCAGCCAAGCGGGCGGGGCAACTAATGAAAAACTGTTTTTT
TRBJ2-3 NA TRBV5-4 TRBD2 15 CASSLGTSGGGTQYF TGTGCCAGCAGCTTGGGGACTAGCGGAGGGGGTACGCAGTATTTT
TRBJ2-5 NA TRBV6-2/TRBV6-3 NA 16 CASSPGSGLATETQYF TGTGCCAGCAGCCCAGGTTCGGGTCTAGCGACAGAGACCCAGTACTTC
TRBJ2-1 NA TRBV7-2 NA 14 CASSLVVLGDEQFF TGTGCCAGCAGCTTAGTCGTGCTAGGGGATGAGCAGTTCTTC
TRBJ1-5 NA TRBV2 NA 15 CASSEIGRANSPQHF TGTGCCAGCAGTGAGATCGGTCGCGCCAACTCCCCCCAGCATTTT
TRBJ1-1 NA TRBV19 NA 13 CASSSPQGTEAFF TGTGCCAGTAGTTCCCCCCAGGGCACTGAAGCTTTCTTT
TRBJ2-2 NA TRBV4-2 TRBD1 15 CASSPPGQGAGELFF TGTGCCAGCAGCCCCCCGGGACAGGGAGCCGGGGAGCTGTTTTTT
TRBJ1-3 NA TRBV19 TRBD1 14 CASSRQGAGNTIYF TGTGCCAGTAGTCGACAGGGAGCTGGAAACACCATATATTTT
TRBJ2-1 NA TRBV27 TRBD2 16 CASRPKSSGGVNEQFF TGTGCCAGCAGGCCAAAATCTAGCGGGGGGGTCAATGAGCAGTTCTTC
TRBJ2-1 NA TRBV7-6 TRBD1 12 CASRQGDNEQFF TGTGCCAGCAGACAGGGGGACAATGAGCAGTTCTTC
TRBJ1-1 NA TRBV29-1 NA 12 CSVQGGDTEAFF TGCAGCGTTCAGGGTGGCGACACTGAAGCTTTCTTT
TRBJ2-3 NA TRBV14 NA 14 CASSQDLGRSTQYF TGTGCCAGCAGCCAAGATTTGGGGAGGAGTACGCAGTATTTT
TRBJ1-4 NA TRBV4-3 NA 15 CASSQEGGLEEKLFF TGCGCCAGCAGCCAAGAGGGGGGATTAGAAGAAAAACTGTTTTTT
TRBJ2-7 NA TRBV18 NA 14 CASSPPSGFTEQYF TGTGCCAGCTCACCACCCAGTGGCTTCACCGAGCAGTACTTC
TRBJ2-7 NA TRBV4-3 TRBD1 18 CASSQDEIRDRSSYEQYF TGCGCCAGCAGCCAAGATGAAATAAGGGACAGGAGCTCCTACGAGCAGTACTTC
TRBJ2-7 NA TRBV28 TRBD1 16 CASSRRGGGQGYEQYF TGTGCCAGCAGTCGGCGTGGGGGGGGACAGGGCTACGAGCAGTACTTC